Listed below are T cell receptor beta chains from one sample, sequenced in a study of cytomegalovirus exposure and HLA in healthy donors. This table comes from immunoSEQ multiplex PCR, and its TCRdb copy is limited to in-frame clones, with some not included. The table has 150,000 to 200,000 clones, around 77% seen once; the top ten hold over 3%. Sequencing was carried out using PBMCs. Every receptor here comes from a female donor in good health and CMV-seronegative. The CDR3 runs from the conserved cysteine through the conserved F or W. A D gene is named only where the DNA matches it firmly. Size is omitted from some rows. Given values are once, few, many or a class for expanded clones.

D,J,V,size,CDR3,DNA
NA,TRBJ2-7,TRBV6-6,few,CASLDRYEQYF,TGTGCCAGCCTAGATCGCTACGAGCAGTACTTC
NA,TRBJ1-1,TRBV9,NA,CASSDAGLSAEAFF,TGTGCCAGCAGCGACGCAGGGCTCTCTGCTGAAGCTTTCTTT
TRBD2,TRBJ2-1,TRBV11-2,NA,CASSLSAGGPDEQFF,TGTGCCAGCAGCTTGTCAGCGGGAGGGCCAGATGAGCAGTTCTTC
TRBD1,TRBJ1-5,TRBV19,NA,CASSPAGTGWGQPQHF,TGTGCCAGTTCCCCGGCGGGGACAGGGTGGGGTCAGCCCCAGCATTTT
TRBD1,TRBJ2-5,TRBV5-1,NA,CASSLDRGSRQTQYF,TGCGCCAGCAGCTTGGACAGGGGTAGTCGGCAGACCCAGTACTTC
NA,TRBJ1-1,TRBV19,NA,CASSKQVAAGGTEAFF,TGTGCCAGTAGTAAGCAGGTGGCGGCCGGAGGCACTGAAGCTTTCTTT
NA,TRBJ1-2,TRBV9,NA,CASSVAPGGDYGYTF,TGTGCCAGCAGCGTAGCCCCGGGGGGAGACTATGGCTACACCTTC
NA,TRBJ2-1,TRBV6-5,NA,CASRSSGGSEQFF,TGTGCCAGCAGGTCCTCAGGGGGGAGTGAGCAGTTCTTC
TRBD2,TRBJ2-3,TRBV5-4,NA,CASSPSGSPTDTQYF,TGTGCCAGCAGCCCTAGCGGGAGTCCCACAGATACGCAGTATTTT
NA,TRBJ2-7,TRBV6-5,NA,CASSYLQGINEQYF,TGTGCCAGCAGTTACTTACAGGGTATCAACGAGCAGTACTTC
TRBD1,TRBJ1-2,TRBV19,NA,CASSGQGDYGYTF,TGTGCCAGTAGTGGACAGGGGGACTATGGCTACACCTTC
NA,TRBJ2-2,TRBV7-2,once,CASSSVGGPGELFF,TGTGCCAGCAGTTCGGTCGGGGGGCCCGGGGAGCTGTTTTTT
NA,TRBJ2-7,TRBV6-5,NA,CASGRAGFHEQYF,TGTGCCAGCGGGCGCGCGGGGTTCCACGAGCAGTACTTC
NA,TRBJ2-2,TRBV4-3,once,CASSQEGWGDSTGELFF,TGCGCCAGCAGCCAAGAAGGATGGGGCGACAGTACCGGGGAGCTGTTTTTT
NA,TRBJ1-2,TRBV10-1,few,CASRKPYGYTF,TGCGCCAGCAGGAAGCCCTATGGCTACACCTTC
TRBD2,TRBJ2-7,TRBV11-2,NA,CASTRLAGGSYEQYF,TGTGCCAGCACCAGGCTAGCGGGGGGATCCTACGAGCAGTACTTC
TRBD1,TRBJ1-2,TRBV5-6,NA,CASSLFPGQGATGYTF,TGTGCCAGCAGCTTGTTCCCGGGACAGGGCGCGACTGGCTACACCTTC
NA,TRBJ1-3,TRBV9,NA,CASSVGGSSGNTIYF,TGTGCCAGCAGCGTAGGGGGCAGCTCTGGAAACACCATATATTTT
TRBD1,TRBJ1-2,TRBV27,NA,CASSLVLGTGSNYGYTF,TGTGCCAGCAGTTTAGTGCTCGGGACAGGCTCTAACTATGGCTACACCTTC
NA,TRBJ1-5,TRBV7-8,NA,CASSVKTGLNQPQHF,TGTGCCAGCAGCGTAAAAACTGGTCTCAATCAGCCCCAGCATTTT
TRBD1,TRBJ2-7,TRBV5-6,NA,CASSLQVQGAFEQYF,TGTGCCAGCAGCTTGCAGGTACAGGGGGCTTTCGAGCAGTACTTC
TRBD2,TRBJ2-5,TRBV6-5,NA,CASRSGGGGRKTQYF,TGTGCCAGCAGGTCAGGCGGGGGGGGCAGGAAGACCCAGTACTTC
TRBD1,TRBJ1-2,TRBV28,NA,CASRDGTGRAYGYTF,TGTGCCAGCAGGGACGGGACAGGTCGGGCCTATGGCTACACCTTC
TRBD1,TRBJ1-6,TRBV6-5,NA,CASTGTDPNSPLHF,TGTGCCAGCACAGGGACAGACCCGAATTCACCCCTCCACTTT
TRBD1,TRBJ1-6,TRBV6-5,NA,CASHDRGNSPLHF,TGTGCCAGCCACGACAGGGGTAATTCACCCCTCCACTTT
TRBD2,TRBJ2-7,TRBV28,NA,CASSFGLAGSYEQYF,TGTGCCAGCAGTTTTGGACTAGCGGGGTCCTACGAGCAGTACTTC
TRBD1,TRBJ2-1,TRBV11-3,few,CASSLDRQGYEQFF,TGTGCCAGCAGCTTAGACCGACAGGGGTATGAGCAGTTCTTC
TRBD1,TRBJ2-7,TRBV15,NA,CATSSPGQGTTYEQYF,TGTGCCACCAGCAGTCCGGGACAGGGGACTACCTACGAGCAGTACTTC